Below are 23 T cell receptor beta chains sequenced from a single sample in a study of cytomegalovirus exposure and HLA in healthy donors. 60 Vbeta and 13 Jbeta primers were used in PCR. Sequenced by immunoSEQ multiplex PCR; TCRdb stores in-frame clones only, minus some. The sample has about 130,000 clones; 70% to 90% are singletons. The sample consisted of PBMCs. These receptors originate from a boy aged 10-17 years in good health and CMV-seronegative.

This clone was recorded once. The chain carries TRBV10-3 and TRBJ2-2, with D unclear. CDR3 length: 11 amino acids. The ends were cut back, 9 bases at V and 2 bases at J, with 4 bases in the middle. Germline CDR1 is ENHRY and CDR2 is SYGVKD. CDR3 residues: CAMRNTGELFF. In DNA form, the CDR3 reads TGTGCCATGAGAAACACCGGGGAGCTGTTTTTT.

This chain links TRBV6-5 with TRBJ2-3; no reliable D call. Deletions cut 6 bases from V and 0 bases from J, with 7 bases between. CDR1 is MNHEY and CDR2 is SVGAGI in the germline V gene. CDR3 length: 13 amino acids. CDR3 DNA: TGTGCCAGCAGCAGTCCTAGCACAGATACGCAGTATTTT. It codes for CASSSPSTDTQYF.

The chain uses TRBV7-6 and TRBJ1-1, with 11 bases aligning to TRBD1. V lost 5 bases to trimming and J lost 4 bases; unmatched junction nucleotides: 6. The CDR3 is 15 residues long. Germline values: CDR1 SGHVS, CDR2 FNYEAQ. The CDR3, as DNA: TGTGCCAGCAGCATGGGACAGGGGGGCGGCACTGAAGCTTTCTTT. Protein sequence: CASSMGQGGGTEAFF.

CDR3 loop: CSVRGGDQPQHF. CDR3 DNA sequence: TGCAGCGTTAGAGGGGGCGATCAGCCCCAGCATTTT. The chain employs TRBV29-1 and TRBJ1-5, with 7 bases identical to TRBD1. The CDR3 consists of 12 residues. V shed 5 bases, J shed 5 bases, and the junction held 3 bases outside the gene matches. The germline gives CDR1 SQVTM, CDR2 ANQGSEA.

This CDR3 is CASSPIPVTSKEQFF. CDR3 nucleotide sequence: TGTGCCAGCAGCCCCATTCCGGTTACCTCCAAGGAGCAGTTCTTC. The chain employs TRBV7-3 and TRBJ2-1; D ambiguous. The CDR3 is 15 amino acids. The germline V and J ends were trimmed by 5 bases and 10 bases, with 21 bases remaining between them. The germline V gene encodes CDR1 SGHTA and CDR2 FQGTGA.

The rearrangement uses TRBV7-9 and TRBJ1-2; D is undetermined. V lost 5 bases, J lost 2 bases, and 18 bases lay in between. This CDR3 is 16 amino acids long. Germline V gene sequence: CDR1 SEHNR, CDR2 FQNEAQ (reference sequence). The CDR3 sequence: CASSPLTPGYNYGYTF. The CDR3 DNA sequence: TGTGCCAGCAGCCCGCTCACCCCAGGATACAACTATGGCTACACCTTC.

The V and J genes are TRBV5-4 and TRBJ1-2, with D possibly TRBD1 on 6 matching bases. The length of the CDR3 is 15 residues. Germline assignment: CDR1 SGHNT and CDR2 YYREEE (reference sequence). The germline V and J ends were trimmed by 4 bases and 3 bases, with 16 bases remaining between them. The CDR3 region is CASSGRQEEHYGYTF. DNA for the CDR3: TGTGCCAGCAGCGGGCGACAGGAAGAACACTATGGCTACACCTTC. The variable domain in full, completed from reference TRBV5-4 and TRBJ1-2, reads ETGVTQSPTHLIKTRGQQVTLRCSSQSGHNTVSWYQQALGQGPQFIFQYYREEENGRGNFPPRFSGLQFPNYSSELNVNALELDDSALYLCASSGRQEEHYGYTFGSGTRLTVV.

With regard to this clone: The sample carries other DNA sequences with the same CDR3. CDR3 region: CASSTRGGNTEAFF. DNA for the CDR3: TGTGCCAGCAGCACTCGGGGGGGGAACACTGAAGCTTTCTTT. The chain has TRBV2 and TRBJ1-1; D might be TRBD1 (5 bases). The ends were cut back, 6 bases at V and 1 base at J, with 12 bases in the middle. The CDR3 loop spans 14 amino acids. Germline lookup yields CDR1 SNHLY and CDR2 FYNNEI.

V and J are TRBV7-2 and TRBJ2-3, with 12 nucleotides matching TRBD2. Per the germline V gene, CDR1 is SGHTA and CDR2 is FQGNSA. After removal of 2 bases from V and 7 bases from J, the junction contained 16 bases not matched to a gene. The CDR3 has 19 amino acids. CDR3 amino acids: CASSLSASGGASLQHTQYF. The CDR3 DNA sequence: TGTGCCAGCAGCTTATCGGCTAGCGGGGGGGCCTCATTACAGCATACGCAGTATTTT.

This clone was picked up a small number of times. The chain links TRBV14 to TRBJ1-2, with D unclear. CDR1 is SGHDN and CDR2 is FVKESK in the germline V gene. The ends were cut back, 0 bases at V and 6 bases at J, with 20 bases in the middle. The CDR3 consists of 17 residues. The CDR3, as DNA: TGTGCCAGCAGCCAAGAGTACCTTGACGTCCAGAGGGATGGCTACACCTTC. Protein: CASSQEYLDVQRDGYTF.

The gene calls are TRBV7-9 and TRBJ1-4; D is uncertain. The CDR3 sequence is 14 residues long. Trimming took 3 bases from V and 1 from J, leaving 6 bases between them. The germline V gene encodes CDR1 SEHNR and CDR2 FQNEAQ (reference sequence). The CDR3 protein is CASSFGRTNEKLFF. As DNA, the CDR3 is TGTGCCAGCAGCTTTGGGAGAACTAATGAAAAACTGTTTTTT.

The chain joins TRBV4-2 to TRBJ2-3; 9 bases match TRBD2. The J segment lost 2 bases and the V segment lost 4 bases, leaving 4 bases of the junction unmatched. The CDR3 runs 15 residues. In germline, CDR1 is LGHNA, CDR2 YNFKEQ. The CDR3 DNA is TGTGCCAGCAGCCGGACTAGCGATTTCACAGATACGCAGTATTTT. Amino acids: CASSRTSDFTDTQYF.

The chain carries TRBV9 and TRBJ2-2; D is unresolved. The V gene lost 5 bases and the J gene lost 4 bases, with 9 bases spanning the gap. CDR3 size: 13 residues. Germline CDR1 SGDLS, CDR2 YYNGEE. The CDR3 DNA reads TGTGCCAGCAGTCTTCGGTCCACCGGGGAGCTGTTTTTT. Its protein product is CASSLRSTGELFF.

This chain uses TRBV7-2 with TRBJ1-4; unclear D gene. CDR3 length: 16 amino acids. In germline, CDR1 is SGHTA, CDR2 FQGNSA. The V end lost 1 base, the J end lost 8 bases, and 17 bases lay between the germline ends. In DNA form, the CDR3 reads TGTGCCAGCAGCTTAGGTTCTGGGCGATGGGTGGAAAAACTGTTTTTT. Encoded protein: CASSLGSGRWVEKLFF.

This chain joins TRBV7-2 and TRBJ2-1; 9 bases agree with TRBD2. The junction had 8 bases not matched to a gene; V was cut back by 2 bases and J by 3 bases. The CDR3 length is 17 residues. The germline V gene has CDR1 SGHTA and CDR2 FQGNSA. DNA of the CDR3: TGTGCCAGCAGCTTATCGCCTAGCGGGATTGGCTACAATGAGCAGTTCTTC. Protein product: CASSLSPSGIGYNEQFF. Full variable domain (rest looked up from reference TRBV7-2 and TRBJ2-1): GAGVSQSPSNKVTEKGKDVELRCDPISGHTALYWYRQSLGQGLEFLIYFQGNSAPDKSGLPSDRFSAERTGGSVSTLTIQRTQQEDSAVYLCASSLSPSGIGYNEQFFGPGTRLTVL.

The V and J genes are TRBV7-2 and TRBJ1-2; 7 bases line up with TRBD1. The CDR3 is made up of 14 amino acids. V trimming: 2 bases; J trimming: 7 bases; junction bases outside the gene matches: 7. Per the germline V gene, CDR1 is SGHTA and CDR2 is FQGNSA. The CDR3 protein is CASSLTRDSGGYTF. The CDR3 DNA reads TGTGCCAGCAGCTTAACCCGGGACAGTGGTGGCTACACCTTC.

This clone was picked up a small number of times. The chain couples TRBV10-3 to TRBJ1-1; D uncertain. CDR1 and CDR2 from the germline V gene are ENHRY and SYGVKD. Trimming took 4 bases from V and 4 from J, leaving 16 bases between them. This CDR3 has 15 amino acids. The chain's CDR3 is CAISGGGSTGTEAFF. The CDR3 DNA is TGTGCCATCAGTGGAGGTGGATCCACCGGCACTGAAGCTTTCTTT.

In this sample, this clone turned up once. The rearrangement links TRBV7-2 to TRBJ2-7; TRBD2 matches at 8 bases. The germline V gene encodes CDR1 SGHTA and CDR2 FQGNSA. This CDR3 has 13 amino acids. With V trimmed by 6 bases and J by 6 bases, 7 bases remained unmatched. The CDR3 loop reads CASSTSGPFEQYF. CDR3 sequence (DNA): TGTGCCAGCAGTACTAGCGGCCCCTTCGAGCAGTACTTC. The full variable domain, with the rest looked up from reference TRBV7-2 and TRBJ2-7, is GAGVSQSPSNKVTEKGKDVELRCDPISGHTALYWYRQSLGQGLEFLIYFQGNSAPDKSGLPSDRFSAERTGGSVSTLTIQRTQQEDSAVYLCASSTSGPFEQYFGPGTRLTVT.

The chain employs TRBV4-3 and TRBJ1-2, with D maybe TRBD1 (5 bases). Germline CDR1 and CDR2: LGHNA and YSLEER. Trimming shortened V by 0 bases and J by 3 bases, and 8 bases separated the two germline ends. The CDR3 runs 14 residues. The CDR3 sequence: CASSQEWGDYGYTF. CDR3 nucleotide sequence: TGCGCCAGCAGCCAAGAGTGGGGGGACTATGGCTACACCTTC.

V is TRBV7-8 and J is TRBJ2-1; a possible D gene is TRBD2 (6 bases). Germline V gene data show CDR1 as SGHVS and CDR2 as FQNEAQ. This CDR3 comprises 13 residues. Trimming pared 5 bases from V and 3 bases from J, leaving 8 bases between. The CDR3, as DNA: TGTGCCAGCAGCCGGGACTTCTACAATGAGCAGTTCTTC. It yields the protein CASSRDFYNEQFF.

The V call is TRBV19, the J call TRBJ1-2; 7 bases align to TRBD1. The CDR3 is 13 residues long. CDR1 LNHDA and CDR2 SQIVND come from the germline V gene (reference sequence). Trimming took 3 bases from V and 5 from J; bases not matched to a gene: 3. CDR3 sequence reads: CASSMNRGYGYTF. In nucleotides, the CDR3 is TGTGCCAGTAGTATGAACAGGGGTTATGGCTACACCTTC.

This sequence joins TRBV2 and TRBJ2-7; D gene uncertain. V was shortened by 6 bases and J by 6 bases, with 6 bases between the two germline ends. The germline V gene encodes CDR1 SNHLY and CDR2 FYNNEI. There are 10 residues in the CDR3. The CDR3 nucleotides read TGTGCCAGCAGGGCAGTCGAGCAGTACTTC. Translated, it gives CASRAVEQYF.

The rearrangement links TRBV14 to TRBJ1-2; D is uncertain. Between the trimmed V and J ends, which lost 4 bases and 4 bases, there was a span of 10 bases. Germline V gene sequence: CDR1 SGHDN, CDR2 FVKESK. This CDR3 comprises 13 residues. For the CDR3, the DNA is TGTGCCAGCAGCCCTGAGACACTCTATGGCTACACCTTC. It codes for CASSPETLYGYTF.